The present entry profiles one T cell receptor beta chain with its context. This entry belongs to a study of blood T cell repertoires in COVID-19. Study-wide background: T cells, B-cell-depleted T cells, or PBMCs supplied cDNA or gDNA.

Germline CDR1 MDHEN, CDR2 SYDVKM. The CDR3 covers 15 residues. J gave up 3 bases and V 7 bases, and 9 bases lay outside the gene matches. As processed by the authors: Reference gene primer amplification gave nucleated cell count estimates. Method: immunoSEQ multiplex PCR; TCRdb's copy keeps in-frame clones and lacks some. V and J calls and clone size are copied from that table; D and trimming were computed from the DNA. The data contain about 25,000 clones, just over 85% of them seen just once; the ten biggest clones take up roughly 22%. The receptor was isolated from a man in his 70s in a cohort sampled during active COVID-19. This sequence joins TRBV28 and TRBJ1-5; 7 bases are a match to TRBD1. The sample comprised peripheral blood. The CDR3, as DNA: TGTGCCAGCAACGTGGGGGGACAGTACAATCAGCCCCAGCATTTT. It translates to CASNVGGQYNQPQHF.